This TCR beta chain comes out of a study of blood T cell repertoires in COVID-19. Study-wide context: Acute-phase and convalescent COVID-19 samples originated in the United States, Italy and Spain. T cells, B-cell-depleted T cells, or PBMCs supplied cDNA or gDNA.

Study processing details: The assay estimated nucleated cells by amplifying reference gene primers. The protocol was immunoSEQ multiplex PCR, while the TCRdb copy is restricted to in-frame clones and leaves out a portion. V, J and clone size are those of that table, while D and trimming were read from the DNA. The data show about 89,000 clones, with less than 85% seen just once and roughly a fifth held by the top ten. The CDR3 contains 12 residues. Trimming stripped 3 bases from V and 4 bases from J, with 7 bases between. The chain carries TRBV12-3 or TRBV12-4 and TRBJ2-7; D not resolved. This clonotype was obtained from a woman at least 80 years old with acute or convalescent COVID-19. Sequencing input: peripheral blood. DNA of the CDR3: TGTGCCAGCAGTTTGTATCGGTACGAGCAGTACTTC. Its translation: CASSLYRYEQYF.